This TCR beta chain is from a study of blood T cell repertoires in COVID-19. Study information: Specimens from acute and convalescent COVID-19 originated in the United States, Italy and Spain. In each case, the material was cDNA or gDNA derived from T cells, B-cell-depleted T cells, or PBMCs.

Between the trimmed V and J ends, which lost 2 bases and 3 bases, there was a span of 10 bases. The germline CDR1 and CDR2 sequences are GTSNPN and SVGIG (reference sequence). The CDR3 consists of 14 residues. Authors' data handling: Amplified reference gene primers provided the basis for estimating nucleated cell counts. Data came from immunoSEQ multiplex PCR; TCRdb stores just in-frame clones and leaves some out. V and J calls plus clone size are reproduced from that table; the DNA served to infer D and trimming. The data show approximately 250,000 clones, roughly 84% seen once. This chain connects TRBV30 to TRBJ1-4; D is unresolved. This TCR was sampled from a man aged 55 to 69 with acute or convalescent COVID-19. The sample consisted of peripheral blood. CDR3 nucleotide sequence: TGTGCCTGGAGTCTTGGCGGATCTAATGAAAAACTGTTTTTT. It is translated as CAWSLGGSNEKLFF.